A selection of T cell receptor beta chains follows, all from one sample in a study of blood T cell repertoires in COVID-19. Using immunoSEQ multiplex PCR, the repertoire was profiled, and TCRdb retains in-frame clones only, with some absent. The sample includes over 100,000 clones, 75% to 85% seen only once; the top ten take approximately 7.9%. Specimen: peripheral blood. The source of these receptors is a man between 65 and 80 years old with acute or convalescent COVID-19. CDR3s include the opening cysteine and the closing phenylalanine or tryptophan. Each record gives: D gene, clone size, J gene, V gene, CDR3 protein, CDR3 DNA. D genes are given only for firm matches. Rows give clone size only sometimes, using once, few, many, or a class for an expanded clone.

.	.	TRBJ1-2	TRBV29-1	CSVGAILNYGYTF	TGCAGCGTTGGAGCTATCCTTAACTATGGCTACACCTTC
.	once	TRBJ1-1	TRBV6-6	CASSSSEGRGTEAFF	TGTGCCAGCAGTTCCTCCGAGGGGAGGGGCACTGAAGCTTTCTTT
TRBD1	few	TRBJ1-2	TRBV3-1/TRBV3-2	CASSQTGAGYTF	TGTGCCAGCAGCCAAACAGGGGCTGGCTACACCTTC
TRBD2	.	TRBJ2-3	TRBV3-1/TRBV3-2	CASSQEGLAGGHTDTQYF	TGTGCCAGCAGCCAAGAGGGCCTAGCGGGGGGCCACACAGATACGCAGTATTTT
TRBD1	.	TRBJ2-7	TRBV6-5	CASKFQGAYEQYF	TGTGCCAGCAAGTTTCAGGGGGCCTACGAGCAGTACTTC
TRBD2	.	TRBJ2-7	TRBV5-1	CASSLAGGEYEQYF	TGCGCCAGCAGCTTGGCCGGGGGGGAATACGAGCAGTACTTC
TRBD1	.	TRBJ1-5	TRBV2	CASSERTGGDQPQHF	TGTGCCAGCAGTGAAAGGACAGGGGGAGATCAGCCCCAGCATTTT
.	.	TRBJ2-2	TRBV5-1	CASSWGGRTGELFF	TGCGCCAGCAGCTGGGGCGGCAGGACCGGGGAGCTGTTTTTT
.	.	TRBJ1-3	TRBV28	CASSLTLQGSGNTIYF	TGTGCCAGCAGTCTAACCCTACAGGGATCTGGAAACACCATATATTTT
.	.	TRBJ1-4	TRBV10-2	CASSETGGNNEKLFF	TGCGCCAGCAGTGAGACTGGAGGGAATAATGAAAAACTGTTTTTT
.	.	TRBJ2-7	TRBV30	CACDRGLREQYF	TGTGCCTGCGATCGTGGACTACGGGAGCAGTACTTC
TRBD1	.	TRBJ2-2	TRBV7-9	CASSLGAGTDNTGELFF	TGTGCCAGCAGCTTGGGAGCCGGGACAGACAACACCGGGGAGCTGTTTTTT
.	.	TRBJ2-1	TRBV3-1/TRBV3-2	CASSQTQLVPANEQFF	TGTGCCAGCAGCCAAACGCAACTAGTTCCCGCCAATGAGCAGTTCTTC
.	.	TRBJ2-3	TRBV7-9	CASSLGRTVDTQYF	TGTGCCAGCAGCCTTGGGAGGACCGTTGATACGCAGTATTTT
.	once	TRBJ1-5	TRBV30	CAWSLRPNQPQHF	TGTGCCTGGAGTCTCCGTCCCAATCAGCCCCAGCATTTT
TRBD1	few	TRBJ1-1	TRBV10-3	CAIRTGQGERNEAFF	TGTGCCATCAGGACGGGACAGGGGGAAAGGAATGAAGCTTTCTTT
.	.	TRBJ2-1	TRBV5-1	CASSEQVNEQFF	TGCGCCAGCAGCGAACAGGTAAATGAGCAGTTCTTC
.	.	TRBJ1-4	TRBV6-5	CASSPTTNEKLFF	TGTGCCAGCAGTCCTACAACTAATGAAAAACTGTTTTTT
.	.	TRBJ2-4	TRBV12-3/TRBV12-4	CASGAAKNIQYF	TGTGCCAGCGGGGCAGCCAAAAACATTCAGTACTTC
.	few	TRBJ1-3	TRBV5-1	CASSLGTGGNTIYF	TGCGCCAGCAGCTTGGGCACAGGGGGAAACACCATATATTTT
.	.	TRBJ1-3	TRBV9	CASSVGGGSSGNTIYF	TGTGCCAGCAGCGTAGGGGGAGGATCCTCTGGAAACACCATATATTTT
.	few	TRBJ1-2	TRBV9	CASSVGPGLSGGGYTF	TGTGCCAGCAGCGTAGGCCCGGGTTTGTCGGGGGGAGGCTACACCTTC
TRBD1	.	TRBJ1-3	TRBV7-6	CASSVTTGGTGSGNTIYF	TGTGCCAGCAGCGTAACAACCGGGGGGACAGGCTCTGGAAACACCATATATTTT
.	few	TRBJ1-1	TRBV6-5	CASGRQGNTEAFF	TGTGCCAGCGGTCGGCAGGGGAACACTGAAGCTTTCTTT
TRBD1	few	TRBJ2-7	TRBV7-9	CASSPPDRGPTYEQYF	TGTGCCAGCAGCCCCCCAGACAGGGGCCCAACCTACGAGCAGTACTTC
.	.	TRBJ1-1	TRBV19	CASSLDSMNTEAFF	TGTGCCAGTAGTTTGGACAGCATGAACACTGAAGCTTTCTTT
.	.	TRBJ2-7	TRBV4-1	CASSQGQAGYEQYF	TGCGCCAGCAGCCAAGGTCAGGCTGGCTACGAGCAGTACTTC
TRBD2	.	TRBJ2-2	TRBV7-2	CASSWGGGSTGELFF	TGTGCCAGCAGCTGGGGGGGAGGTTCCACCGGGGAGCTGTTTTTT
.	once	TRBJ2-5	TRBV3-1/TRBV3-2	CASSLQGTQETQYF	TGTGCCAGCAGCCTACAGGGTACCCAAGAGACCCAGTACTTC
.	once	TRBJ2-6	TRBV6-2/TRBV6-3	CASSPSSGSGANVLTF	TGTGCCAGCAGCCCCTCATCGGGTTCTGGGGCCAACGTCCTGACTTTC
.	.	TRBJ1-5	TRBV27	CASSSETGQPQHF	TGTGCCAGCAGTTCAGAGACAGGTCAGCCCCAGCATTTT